This entry concerns a single T cell receptor (beta chain). Its antigen is still unknown. Though nominally healthy at sampling, donors likely had unrecorded immune exposures. Primers: 60 Vbeta forward and 13 Jbeta reverse. The method was immunoSEQ multiplex PCR; TCRdb's version includes in-frame clones alone and lacks a portion of them. The sample contains a few hundred thousand clones, approximately 80% of which appear only once. These data originate in a study of cytomegalovirus exposure and HLA in healthy donors. General study findings and limits: Roughly even sequencing depth across donors was the assumption behind the presence/absence analyses. The productive fraction for most TCR beta V segments was about 87% or about 30% in an earlier analysis.

The ends were cut back, 4 bases at V and 3 bases at J, with 18 bases in the middle. The length of the CDR3 is 16 residues. Germline lookup yields CDR1 SEHNR and CDR2 FQNEAQ (reference sequence). The source of this sequence is a man aged 25 to 40 in good health and CMV-seronegative. The chain is built from TRBV7-9 and TRBJ1-2, with D perhaps TRBD1 (5 bases). Sequenced material: PBMCs. CDR3 coding DNA: TGTGCCAGCAGCTCTAAAGGAGCTGGGGCGGACTATGGCTACACCTTC. Translating it yields CASSSKGAGADYGYTF.